This TCR beta chain was identified in a study of blood T cell repertoires in COVID-19. The wider study: Nucleic acid was either cDNA or gDNA, and it came from T cells, B-cell-depleted T cells, or PBMCs.

V shed 3 bases and J 3 bases; nucleotides not matched to a gene: 3. The CDR3 spans 14 residues. Per the germline V gene, CDR1 is SGHRS and CDR2 is YFSETQ. Under the authors' procedure: Using reference gene primer amplification, nucleated cell counts were estimated. TCRdb keeps only in-frame clones here, not all; method: immunoSEQ multiplex PCR. V, J and clone size derive from that table, while D and trimming were established from the DNA sequence. The sample records about 150,000 clones, around 84% being singletons. This clone was counted only a few times. This clonotype originated in a woman aged 45 to 65 with acute or convalescent COVID-19. The chain recombines TRBV5-1 with TRBJ2-1; 7 nucleotides line up with TRBD1. Source material: peripheral blood. The CDR3 nucleotides read TGCGCCAGCAGCTGGGGACAGATCTACAATGAGCAGTTCTTC. This encodes CASSWGQIYNEQFF.